The 24 T cell receptor beta chains below all came from one sample that was sequenced in a study of shared clonotypes between healthy human individuals. The repertoire was sequenced with immunoSEQ multiplex PCR; TCRdb's copy has only in-frame clones and lacks some. Of about 980,000 clones in the sample, roughly 72% were seen once. Sequencing used memory CD4+ T cells sorted from blood. The subset was: CD45RA-negative fraction. The receptors stem from a man between 18 and 35 years old in good health.

In this sample, this clone turned up a few times. The V and J genes are TRBV4-1 and TRBJ2-7, with 11 bases aligning to TRBD2. The CDR3 sequence is 16 residues long. Germline V lookup: CDR1 MGHRA, CDR2 YSYEKL. V lost 3 bases to trimming and J lost 5 bases; unmatched junction nucleotides: 9. CDR3 protein: CASSQVTSGRGHEQYF. In nucleotides, the CDR3 is TGCGCCAGCAGCCAGGTTACTAGCGGGAGAGGTCACGAGCAGTACTTC.

The genes are TRBV30 and TRBJ2-7, with D hard to call. This CDR3 comprises 11 residues. Germline loops: CDR1 GTSNPN, CDR2 SVGIG (reference sequence). Between the trimmed V and J ends, which lost 0 bases and 6 bases, there was a span of 6 bases. The CDR3 sequence: CAWSVLAEQYF. The CDR3 bases are TGTGCCTGGAGTGTACTGGCCGAGCAGTACTTC.

The chain combines TRBV9 with TRBJ2-3; D gene ambiguous. Trimming shortened V by 3 bases and J by 1 base, and 18 bases separated the two germline ends. Germline V gene lookup returns CDR1 SGDLS and CDR2 YYNGEE. The CDR3 runs to 17 residues. CDR3 amino acids: CASSAITARARTDTQYF. The CDR3 bases are TGTGCCAGCAGCGCCATCACAGCTAGGGCCCGCACAGATACGCAGTATTTT. The complete variable domain, with remaining parts taken from reference TRBV9 and TRBJ2-3, reads DSGVTQTPKHLITATGQRVTLRCSPRSGDLSVYWYQQSLDQGLQFLIQYYNGEERAKGNILERFSAQQFPDLHSELNLSSLELGDSALYFCASSAITARARTDTQYFGPGTRLTVL.

The V and J genes are TRBV6-6 and TRBJ1-2; no clear D gene. Trimming cost V 2 bases and J 4 bases, with 11 bases left between them. The germline CDR1 and CDR2 sequences are MNHNY and SVGAGI (reference sequence). The CDR3 covers 14 residues. Here the CDR3 reads CASSYMAGPYGYTF. CDR3 DNA: TGTGCCAGCAGTTACATGGCAGGCCCCTATGGCTACACCTTC.

CDR3 in amino acids: CASRRQGETDTQYF. As DNA, the CDR3 is TGTGCCAGCAGGAGACAGGGTGAGACAGATACGCAGTATTTT. The chain couples TRBV7-9 to TRBJ2-3, with 7 bases identical to TRBD1. Unmatched junction bases numbered 6, after V lost 6 bases and J lost 3 bases. The length of the CDR3 is 14 residues. CDR1 SEHNR and CDR2 FQNEAQ come from the germline V gene (reference sequence).

The gene calls are TRBV4-2 and TRBJ2-5, with 10 bases identical to TRBD2. J gave up 4 bases and V 1 base, and 6 bases lay outside the gene matches. This CDR3 region has 16 residues. Germline V gene data show CDR1 as LGHNA and CDR2 as YNFKEQ. CDR3 region: CASSQVSGGASETQYF. In nucleotides, the CDR3 is TGTGCCAGCAGCCAAGTAAGCGGGGGGGCGTCAGAGACCCAGTACTTC.

This chain links TRBV27 with TRBJ1-2; D unresolved. Per germline, CDR1 MNHEY and CDR2 SMNVEV (reference sequence). CDR3 size: 13 residues. The V gene lost 3 bases and the J gene lost 1 base, with 6 bases spanning the gap. CDR3 sequence (DNA): TGTGCCAGCAGTTTTAGGGTTAACTATGGCTACACCTTC. It is translated as CASSFRVNYGYTF.

This chain joins TRBV28 and TRBJ1-4; no clear D. The CDR3 runs 15 residues. Germline CDR1 is MDHEN and CDR2 is SYDVKM. V shed 5 bases and J shed 3 bases, with 13 bases lying between them. The DNA for the CDR3 is TGTGCCAGCAGTCCCAGGTCGTCGGCTAATGAAAAACTGTTTTTT. It is translated as CASSPRSSANEKLFF.

The rearrangement uses TRBV7-9 and TRBJ2-2; D is unclear. Germline V gives CDR1 SEHNR, CDR2 FQNEAQ (reference sequence). Trimming cost V 5 bases and J 0 bases, with 7 bases left between them. CDR3 length equals 14 residues. CDR3 amino acids: CASSPNSNTGELFF. The CDR3 nucleotides read TGTGCCAGCAGCCCTAATTCGAACACCGGGGAGCTGTTTTTT.

The chain carries TRBV7-9 and TRBJ1-4; TRBD1 is a possible D gene (6 bases). Trimming cost V 5 bases and J 2 bases, with 15 bases left between them. The CDR3 contains 16 residues. CDR1 is SEHNR and CDR2 is FQNEAQ in the germline V gene (reference sequence). The CDR3 DNA follows: TGTGCCAGCAGCCTACTTACAGGGACGACTAATGAAAAACTGTTTTTT. This sequence encodes CASSLLTGTTNEKLFF.

This clone has just a few counts. The chain recombines TRBV15 with TRBJ2-7, with D perhaps matching TRBD1 or TRBD2 (5 bases each). The CDR3 has 14 amino acids. The germline V gene encodes CDR1 LNHNV and CDR2 YYDKDF (reference sequence). V was shortened by 6 bases and J by 0 bases, with 12 bases between the two germline ends. This CDR3 reads CATRSGQSSYEQYF. CDR3 bases: TGTGCCACCAGGTCGGGGCAGAGCTCCTACGAGCAGTACTTC.

V is TRBV28 and J is TRBJ1-6; possible D gene TRBD1, 6 bases. The CDR3 has 13 amino acids. With 8 bases removed from V and 5 bases from J, the gap between germline ends came to 10 bases. Germline V gene lookup returns CDR1 MDHEN and CDR2 SYDVKM. The CDR3 sequence: CASHREDNSPLHF. DNA of the CDR3: TGTGCCAGCCACAGGGAGGATAATTCACCCCTCCACTTT.

The CDR3 loop is CAWSRVGLAARETQYF. The CDR3 DNA is TGTGCCTGGAGCAGAGTAGGACTAGCGGCCCGGGAGACCCAGTACTTC. The chain couples TRBV30 to TRBJ2-5; the match to TRBD2 covers 10 bases. In germline, CDR1 is GTSNPN, CDR2 SVGIG (reference sequence). Losses at the gene ends were 3 bases for V and 5 bases for J; bases not matched to a gene: 12. CDR3 size: 16 residues.

V and J are TRBV25-1 and TRBJ2-5; either TRBD1 or TRBD2 may supply D (5 bases each). V shed 5 bases and J shed 4 bases, with 11 bases lying between them. Germline lookup yields CDR1 MGHDK and CDR2 SYGVNS. CDR3 length: 13 residues. The chain's CDR3 is CASSWGRGETQYF. In nucleotides, the CDR3 is TGTGCCAGCAGTTGGGGGAGAGGAGAGACCCAGTACTTC.

The V gene is TRBV30, the J gene TRBJ1-1, with D tentatively TRBD1 (5 bases). The germline CDR1 and CDR2 sequences are GTSNPN and SVGIG (reference sequence). The CDR3 covers 15 residues. V lost 8 bases and J lost 1, with 20 bases in between. The CDR3 spells CAGALRGLRNTEAFF. The CDR3 nucleotides are TGTGCCGGGGCCTTACGGGGACTGAGGAACACTGAAGCTTTCTTT. The full variable domain, rest sourced from reference TRBV30 and TRBJ1-1, is SQTIHQWPATLVQPVGSPLSLECTVEGTSNPNLYWYRQAAGRGLQLLFYSVGIGQISSEVPQNLSASRPQDRQFILSSKKLLLSDSGFYLCAGALRGLRNTEAFFGQGTRLTVV.

The rearrangement links TRBV7-8 to TRBJ2-5; D unclear. Germline-derived CDR1 and CDR2 are SGHVS and FQNEAQ. The CDR3 sequence is 13 residues long. Trimming pared 5 bases from V and 0 bases from J, leaving 7 bases between. This CDR3 reads CASSKRYQETQYF. CDR3 nucleotides: TGTGCCAGCAGCAAGAGGTACCAAGAGACCCAGTACTTC. The whole variable domain, filled in from reference TRBV7-8 and TRBJ2-5, reads GAGVSQSPRYKVAKRGQDVALRCDPISGHVSLFWYQQALGQGPEFLTYFQNEAQLDKSGLPSDRFFAERPEGSVSTLKIQRTQQEDSAVYLCASSKRYQETQYFGPGTRLLVL.

The chain employs TRBV5-6 and TRBJ2-7, with TRBD1 matching over 8 bases. V lost 0 bases and J lost 6; bases outside the gene matches: 2. Germline V lookup: CDR1 SGHDT, CDR2 YYEEEE. This CDR3 has 13 residues. The DNA of the CDR3 is TGTGCCAGCAGCTTGGGGACAGGGTGCGAGCAGTACTTC. Its translation is CASSLGTGCEQYF.

The chain has TRBV6-6 and TRBJ1-1; D gene ambiguous. Germline CDR1 reads MNHNY; CDR2 reads SVGAGI (reference sequence). The CDR3 covers 12 residues. V lost 6 bases and J lost 10, with 15 bases in between. The CDR3 loop is CASRPREQGAFF. In DNA form, the CDR3 reads TGTGCCAGCAGGCCCCGGGAACAAGGAGCTTTCTTT.

The rearrangement uses TRBV5-4 and TRBJ1-1; TRBD1 might be the D (5 bases). CDR3 length: 15 residues. Germline V gene sequence: CDR1 SGHNT, CDR2 YYREEE (reference sequence). V dropped 4 bases and J dropped 10 bases, with 23 bases sitting between them. The DNA of the CDR3 is TGTGCCAGCAGCCTGGGGCCGGGTATAGAACTTGGAGCTTTCTTT. It codes for CASSLGPGIELGAFF.

The genes are TRBV19 and TRBJ1-2; D is undetermined. The CDR3 length is 13 residues. Germline CDR1 is LNHDA and CDR2 is SQIVND (reference sequence). With 6 bases removed from V and 4 bases from J, the gap between germline ends came to 12 bases. CDR3 protein: CASSAGSVYGYTF. The DNA of the CDR3 is TGTGCCAGTAGCGCCGGTTCTGTCTATGGCTACACCTTC.

The chain couples TRBV7-3 to TRBJ2-1; the match to TRBD1 covers 8 bases. The CDR3 sequence is 15 residues long. V lost 3 bases and J lost 7; bases outside the gene matches: 8. Germline V gives CDR1 SGHTA, CDR2 FQGTGA. In DNA form, the CDR3 reads TGTGCCAGCAGCTTGGCAGGGGGCGGATTTAATGAGCAGTTCTTC. It yields the protein CASSLAGGGFNEQFF.

The V and J genes are TRBV6-1 and TRBJ2-7; 7 bases align to TRBD1. The CDR3 runs 13 residues. Germline CDR1 reads MNHNS; CDR2 reads SASEGT. V was pared by 7 bases and J by 4 bases, with 7 bases of the junction left unmatched. The CDR3, as DNA: TGTGCCAGCACCTTACTACAGGGGTACGAGCAGTACTTC. This translates into CASTLLQGYEQYF.

The chain employs TRBV30 and TRBJ2-5, with 10 nucleotides matching TRBD1. V trimming: 3 bases; J trimming: 11 bases; junction bases outside the gene matches: 9. Germline V CDR1 and CDR2: GTSNPN, SVGIG (reference sequence). CDR3 length equals 13 residues. The CDR3 protein is CAWSGQGGLQQYF. The CDR3 nucleotides read TGTGCCTGGAGCGGACAGGGGGGGCTGCAGCAGTACTTC.

The chain joins TRBV9 to TRBJ1-1, with D tentatively TRBD1 (5 bases). Trimming shortened V by 0 bases and J by 0 bases, and 12 bases separated the two germline ends. Germline-derived CDR1 and CDR2 are SGDLS and YYNGEE. The CDR3 sequence is 16 residues long. Written as DNA, the CDR3 is TGTGCCAGCAGCGTAGCTCATGGGGGTTTGAACACTGAAGCTTTCTTT. Its translation is CASSVAHGGLNTEAFF.